The TCR beta chain described here comes from a study of graft-versus-host responses after intestinal transplantation. The wider study: Transplant recipients had multivisceral, liver-intestinal, or isolated intestinal grafts.

Repertoires were generated with immunoSEQ multiplex PCR, while TCRdb's copy carries only in-frame clones and drops some. The sample yields about 8,200 clones, 30% seen once. CDR3 length: 14 residues. Germline V gene data show CDR1 as SNHLY and CDR2 as FYNNEI. Germline trimming cut 4 bases from V and 9 bases from J; bases unmatched to any gene: 7. A sort after the reaction isolated proliferating CFSE-low CD3+CD4+ and CD3+CD8+ responders. The sequence was obtained from a human patient who received an intestinal transplant. The chain has TRBV2 and TRBJ2-2; 8 bases are shared with TRBD2. The source was alloreactive CD4+ T cells from a mixed lymphocyte reaction culture, collected before intestinal transplant. Subset meaning: CFSE-low proliferating T cells sorted from roughly six-day pre-transplant mixed lymphocyte reaction (GvH or HvG direction). The CDR3 protein is CASSGGTRGRELFF. In DNA form, the CDR3 reads TGTGCCAGCAGTGGGGGGACTAGGGGTCGGGAGCTGTTTTTT.